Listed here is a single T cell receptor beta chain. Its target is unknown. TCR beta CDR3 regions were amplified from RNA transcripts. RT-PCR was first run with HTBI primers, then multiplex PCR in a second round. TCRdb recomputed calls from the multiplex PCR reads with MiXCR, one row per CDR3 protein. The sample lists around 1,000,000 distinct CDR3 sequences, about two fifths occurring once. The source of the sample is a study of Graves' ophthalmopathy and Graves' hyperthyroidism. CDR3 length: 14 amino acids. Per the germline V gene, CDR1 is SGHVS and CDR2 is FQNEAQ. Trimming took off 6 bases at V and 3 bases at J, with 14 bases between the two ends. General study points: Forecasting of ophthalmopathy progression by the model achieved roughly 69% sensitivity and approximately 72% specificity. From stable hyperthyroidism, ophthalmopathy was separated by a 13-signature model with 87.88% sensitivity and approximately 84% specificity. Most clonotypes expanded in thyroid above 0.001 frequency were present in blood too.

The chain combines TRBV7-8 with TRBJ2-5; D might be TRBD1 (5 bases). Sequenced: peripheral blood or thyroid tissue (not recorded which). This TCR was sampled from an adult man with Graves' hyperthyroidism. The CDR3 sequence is CASRDDSVEETQYF. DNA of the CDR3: TGTGCCAGCAGGGACGACAGCGTAGAAGAGACCCAGTACTTC.